The sequence of this T cell receptor (beta chain) was determined in a study of shared clonotypes between healthy human individuals. From germline, CDR1 is MNHEY and CDR2 SMNVEV (reference sequence). This CDR3 region has 15 residues. V lost 5 bases and J 3 bases, leaving 16 bases between the germline ends. As for this clone: Antigen unknown.

In the authors' methods: ImmunoSEQ only sent back junction sequences with no quality scores, so filtering was done differently. Data came from immunoSEQ multiplex PCR; TCRdb stores just in-frame clones and leaves some out. That table supplies the V and J calls and clone size; D and trimming were determined from the DNA. The sample has 700,000 or so clones, more than 70% seen once. A CD45RA-negative memory subset and a CD45RA+ naive subset were separated from the CD4+ cells. General study findings and limits: Generation probability values for non-shared clonotypes were lower than those for clonotypes shared by all four donors.

This receptor was identified in a woman aged 25-40 years in good health. The sample taken for sequencing was memory CD4+ T cells sorted from blood. Regarding subset: CD45RA-negative fraction. J is TRBJ1-2 and V is TRBV27, with TRBD1 as a possible D gene (6 bases). CDR3 in amino acids: CASSLTGPTHYGYTF. The CDR3 nucleotides read TGTGCCAGCAGTCTGACAGGACCCACCCACTATGGCTACACCTTC.